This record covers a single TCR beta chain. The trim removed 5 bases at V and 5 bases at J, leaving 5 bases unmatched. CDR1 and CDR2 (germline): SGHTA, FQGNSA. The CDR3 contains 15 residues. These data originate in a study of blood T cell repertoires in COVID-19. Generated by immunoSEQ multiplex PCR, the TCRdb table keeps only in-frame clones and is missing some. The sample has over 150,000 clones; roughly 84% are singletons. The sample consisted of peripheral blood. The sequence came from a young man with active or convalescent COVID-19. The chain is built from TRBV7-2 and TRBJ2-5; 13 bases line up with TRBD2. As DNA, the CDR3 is TGTGCCAGCAGCCGGACTAGCGGGGGCGGGGAGACCCAGTACTTC. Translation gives CASSRTSGGGETQYF.